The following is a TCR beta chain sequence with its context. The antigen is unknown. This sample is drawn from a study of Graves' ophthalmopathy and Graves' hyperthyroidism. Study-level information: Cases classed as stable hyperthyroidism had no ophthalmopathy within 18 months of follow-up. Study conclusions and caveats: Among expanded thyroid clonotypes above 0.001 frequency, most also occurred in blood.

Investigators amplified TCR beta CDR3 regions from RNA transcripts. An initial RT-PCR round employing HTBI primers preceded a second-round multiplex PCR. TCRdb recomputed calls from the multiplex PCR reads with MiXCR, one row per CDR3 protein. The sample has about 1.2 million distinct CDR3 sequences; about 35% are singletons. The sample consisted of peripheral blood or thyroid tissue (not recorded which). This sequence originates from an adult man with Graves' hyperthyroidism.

CDR3 DNA: TGTGCCAGTAGCGATAGAAAGCGAGGGAGGACTAATGAAAAACTGTTTTTT. This encodes CASSDRKRGRTNEKLFF. The rearrangement uses TRBV19 and TRBJ1-4; D gene uncertain. The CDR3 is made up of 17 amino acids. The germline V gene encodes CDR1 LNHDA and CDR2 SQIVND (reference sequence). Trimming shortened V by 6 bases and J by 2 bases, and 19 bases separated the two germline ends.